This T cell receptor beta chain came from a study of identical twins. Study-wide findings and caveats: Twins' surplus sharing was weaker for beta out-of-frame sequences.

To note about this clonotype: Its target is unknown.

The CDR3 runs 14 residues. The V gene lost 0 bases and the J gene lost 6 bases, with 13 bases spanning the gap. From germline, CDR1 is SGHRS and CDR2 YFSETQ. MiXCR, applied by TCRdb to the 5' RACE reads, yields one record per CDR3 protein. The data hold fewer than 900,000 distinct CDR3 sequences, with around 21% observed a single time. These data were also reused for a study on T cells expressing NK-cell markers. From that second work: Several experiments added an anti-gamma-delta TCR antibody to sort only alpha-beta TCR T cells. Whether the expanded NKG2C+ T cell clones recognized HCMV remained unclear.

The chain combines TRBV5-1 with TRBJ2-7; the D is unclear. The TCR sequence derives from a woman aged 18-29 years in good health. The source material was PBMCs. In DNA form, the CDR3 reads TGCGCCAGCAGCTTGGTAGGCTCAACGGGCGAGCAGTACTTC. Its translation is CASSLVGSTGEQYF. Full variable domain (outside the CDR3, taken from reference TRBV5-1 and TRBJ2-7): KAGVTQTPRYLIKTRGQQVTLSCSPISGHRSVSWYQQTPGQGLQFLFEYFSETQRNKGNFPGRFSGRQFSNSRSEMNVSTLELGDSALYLCASSLVGSTGEQYFGPGTRLTVT.